This TCR beta chain was obtained from a study of regulatory T cells in long-lasting Graves disease. Broader study findings: Thyroid tissue went unexamined; only peripheral blood was analyzed. Persistent disease samples used TRBV28, TRBJ1-2 and TRBJ2-5 preferentially. Persistent patients had a count of shared public clonotypes (approximately 2,800) that exceeded that of new patients (around 960).

Arm-PCR of CDR3 regions with iRepertoire HTBI primers generated TCR beta libraries. TCRdb ran MiXCR on the multiplex PCR reads and lists one entry per CDR3 protein. This table holds 400,000 to 450,000 distinct CDR3 sequences, around 24% found once. CDR1 is KGHDR, CDR2 SFDVKD, per germline. This CDR3 has 16 amino acids. Trimming took 3 bases from V and 3 from J; bases not matched to a gene: 8. For this clonotype: What it recognizes is unknown.

Noted time point: persistent/refractory GD, antithyroid drugs over 5 years with positive TRAb. PBMCs were the source of the RNA used for TCR sequencing. Patients of an endocrinology department in Xi'an, China, were included. The source material was peripheral blood mononuclear cells (PBMCs), sampled when the disease was refractory, from a patient treated with antithyroid drugs. The TCR originated in a female donor with Graves disease. The chain employs TRBV24-1 and TRBJ2-3; 7 nucleotides line up with TRBD2. CDR3 coding DNA: TGTGCCACCAGTGATCCTCGTCGCGGGAGAACAGATACGCAGTATTTT. As protein: CATSDPRRGRTDTQYF.